Each of the 32 T cell receptor beta chains below was sequenced from the same sample in a study of post-analysis software for immune sequencing data. Antigens for these TCRs are unknown. Whole-study results and caveats: In patients, TRBV5-6, TRBV5-1 and TRBV20-1 belonged to several TRBV segments found more frequently than in controls.

Prepared libraries of TCR beta cDNA carried unique molecular identifiers. TCRdb analysed the PCR reads with MiXCR anew, one entry per CDR3 protein. The table records 430,000 or so distinct CDR3 sequences, 30% to 45% of them present only once. Sample: blood. The receptors were sampled from a girl aged 2 to 9 with multiple sclerosis.

Only a few counts were recorded for this clonotype. The chain employs TRBV24-1 and TRBJ2-7, with D possibly matching TRBD1 (6 bases). The CDR3 totals 13 residues. CDR1 is KGHDR, CDR2 SFDVKD, per germline. The V end was cut by 4 bases, the J end by 3 bases, with 9 bases between. This chain's CDR3 is CATSDWDNYEQYF. CDR3 coding DNA: TGTGCCACCAGTGACTGGGACAACTACGAGCAGTACTTC.

The chain carries TRBV13 and TRBJ1-5; a weak D match, TRBD1 (5 bases). The CDR3 spans 18 residues. V dropped 1 base and J dropped 5 bases, with 21 bases sitting between them. Germline lookup yields CDR1 PRHDT and CDR2 FYEKMQ (reference sequence). CDR3 DNA sequence: TGTGCCAGCAGCTTAGTGCGAGGGGTCTATAGCAATGATCAGCCCCAGCATTTT. Translated, it gives CASSLVRGVYSNDQPQHF.

The rearrangement joins TRBV24-1 to TRBJ2-7, with D perhaps matching TRBD2 (5 bases). The J call may be mistaken, given a closer DNA end match to TRBJ2-5. The CDR3 extends over 14 amino acids. Germline V gene lookup returns CDR1 KGHDR and CDR2 SFDVKD. Here the CDR3 reads CATSDYLAVETQYF. CDR3 coding DNA: TGTGCCACCAGTGACTACCTAGCAGTAGAGACCCAGTACTTC.

CDR3 DNA sequence: TGTGCCAGCAGAGGACTAGCGGGCGGGAATGAGCAGTTCTTC. Its protein is CASRGLAGGNEQFF. The rearrangement joins TRBV12-3 or TRBV12-4 to TRBJ2-1, with 11 bases that match TRBD2. V shed 6 bases and J 7 bases; nucleotides not matched to a gene: 5. CDR3 length: 14 amino acids.

The V gene is TRBV5-1, the J gene TRBJ2-1, with D perhaps matching TRBD1 (6 bases). Germline assignment: CDR1 SGHRS and CDR2 YFSETQ. The CDR3 totals 14 residues. V was shortened by 1 base and J by 10 bases, with 15 bases between the two germline ends. The CDR3 loop reads CASSLYPSQGEQFF. The CDR3 nucleotides read TGCGCCAGCAGCTTGTATCCGTCCCAGGGGGAGCAGTTCTTC.

This chain connects TRBV7-2 to TRBJ1-6; 10 bases agree with TRBD1. Losses at the gene ends were 5 bases for V and 9 bases for J; bases not matched to a gene: 7. Germline loops: CDR1 SGHTA, CDR2 FQGNSA. The CDR3 runs to 15 residues. The CDR3 DNA reads TGTGCCAGCAGCCCAGGGACAGGGGAGCGTTCACCCCTCCACTTT. Translating gives CASSPGTGERSPLHF.

The genes are TRBV29-1 and TRBJ2-5; 9 positions match TRBD2. The end of the DNA is better explained by TRBJ2-7, so the J call may be wrong. Looked up from germline, CDR1 is SQVTM and CDR2 is ANQGSEA. CDR3 length: 15 amino acids. The CDR3 region is CSVATTSGGVDEQYF. The CDR3, as DNA: TGCAGCGTAGCGACGACTAGCGGTGGGGTGGACGAGCAGTACTTC.

The chain uses TRBV21-1 and TRBJ1-1; the table names TRBD1, a call not compared with the DNA. TRBV21-1 has pseudogene status. This CDR3 comprises 19 residues. CDR3 region: CASSKREDRVRLFTPEAFF. In DNA form, the CDR3 reads TGTGCCAGCAGCAAAAGAGAGGACAGGGTGAGGCTCTTTACCCCTGAAGCTTTCTTT.

This clonotype has at least ten counts. The chain couples TRBV4-2 to TRBJ2-1, with 12 bases matching TRBD2. From germline, CDR1 is LGHNA and CDR2 YNFKEQ. V was clipped by 0 bases and J by 5 bases; unmatched bases: 5. The CDR3 spans 17 residues. CDR3 loop: CASSQDRTSGRHNEQFF. As DNA, the CDR3 is TGTGCCAGCAGCCAAGATAGAACTAGCGGGAGGCACAATGAGCAGTTCTTC.

The table lists this clonotype with a few counts. The chain is built from TRBV20-1 and TRBJ1-1; TRBD1 aligns across 7 bases. The CDR3 has 12 amino acids. V lost 7 bases, J lost 4 bases, and 6 bases stayed unmatched. CDR1 DFQATT and CDR2 SNEGSKA come from the germline V gene (reference sequence). The CDR3 DNA reads as TGCAGTGTTGACAGGGCCAGCACTGAAGCTTTCTTT. This gives the protein CSVDRASTEAFF.

This clonotype was seen more than once but under ten times. This chain joins TRBV13 and TRBJ2-1; 10 positions match TRBD2. There are 15 residues in the CDR3. The ends lost 6 bases at V and 3 bases at J; junction bases unmatched: 5. Germline CDR1 PRHDT, CDR2 FYEKMQ (reference sequence). The CDR3 nucleotides are TGTGCCAGCAGTTACGGGACTAGCGACTACAATGAGCAGTTCTTC. Its protein product is CASSYGTSDYNEQFF. The whole variable domain, filled in from reference TRBV13 and TRBJ2-1, reads AAGVIQSPRHLIKEKRETATLKCYPIPRHDTVYWYQQGPGQDPQFLISFYEKMQSDKGSIPDRFSAQQFSDYHSELNMSSLELGDSALYFCASSYGTSDYNEQFFGPGTRLTVL.

This clonotype has just a few counts. The chain uses TRBV6-5 and TRBJ1-1, with TRBD1 identical over 7 bases. J lost 8 bases, V lost 10 bases, and 10 bases had no gene match. From germline, CDR1 is MNHEY and CDR2 SVGAGI. This CDR3 comprises 12 residues. The CDR3 is CATSPTGIEAFF. Here the CDR3 DNA reads TGTGCCACCTCACCGACAGGGATCGAAGCTTTCTTT.

The chain employs TRBV10-3 and TRBJ2-7; 8 bases agree with TRBD1. Per the germline V gene, CDR1 is ENHRY and CDR2 is SYGVKD. The CDR3 totals 15 residues. V shed 3 bases, J shed 0 bases, and the junction held 4 bases outside the gene matches. The DNA of the CDR3 is TGTGCCATCAGTGACGGACAGGGAAACTCCTACGAGCAGTACTTC. Translated: CAISDGQGNSYEQYF.

This clonotype occurred a few times. The rearrangement joins TRBV28 to TRBJ1-2; D is unclear. V was pared by 6 bases and J by 2 bases, with 4 bases between. This CDR3 is 11 amino acids long. Germline V gives CDR1 MDHEN, CDR2 SYDVKM. DNA for the CDR3: TGTGCCAGCAGGCCCAACTATGGCTACACCTTC. Protein: CASRPNYGYTF.

The chain employs TRBV12-5 and TRBJ1-2, with D perhaps TRBD1 (5 bases). The germline CDR1 and CDR2 sequences are LGHNT and FRNRAP. The CDR3 totals 11 residues. Trimming stripped 5 bases from V and 8 bases from J, with 9 bases between. CDR3 coding DNA: TGTGCTAGTGGTCAGGGACGCGGCTACACCTTC. Amino acids: CASGQGRGYTF. Looking up the rest from reference TRBV12-5 and TRBJ1-2 gives the full variable domain: DARVTQTPRHKVTEMGQEVTMRCQPILGHNTVFWYRQTMMQGLELLAYFRNRAPLDDSGMPKDRFSAEMPDATLATLKIQPSEPRDSAVYFCASGQGRGYTFGSGTRLTVV.

The chain joins TRBV6-2 or TRBV6-3 to TRBJ2-4, with 10 positions matching TRBD1. J was trimmed by 8 bases and V by 5 bases; bases with no gene match: 6. The CDR3 sequence is 14 residues long. Looked up from germline, CDR1 is MNHEY and CDR2 is SVGEGT. CDR3 in DNA: TGTGCCAGCAGTCTGGGACAGGGGTATGACATTCAGTACTTC. This codes for CASSLGQGYDIQYF.

The rearrangement links TRBV7-3 to TRBJ2-3; the match to TRBD2 covers 9 bases. J gave up 3 bases and V 5 bases, and 9 bases lay outside the gene matches. This CDR3 region has 16 residues. Germline assignment: CDR1 SGHTA and CDR2 FQGTGA. The CDR3 sequence: CASSQWGLAGTDTQYF. DNA of the CDR3: TGTGCCAGCAGCCAGTGGGGTCTAGCGGGAACAGATACGCAGTATTTT.

The chain links TRBV12-3 or TRBV12-4 to TRBJ1-1; D gene ambiguous. V lost 5 bases to trimming and J lost 5 bases, with 15 bases between them. The CDR3 contains 14 residues. CDR3 nucleotides: TGTGCCAGCAGTCTCAGGAGCACGGGGACTGAAGCTTTCTTT. This translates into CASSLRSTGTEAFF.

The chain employs TRBV9 and TRBJ2-3, with TRBD2 matching 15 bases. Germline trimming cut 2 bases from V and 3 bases from J; bases unmatched to any gene: 7. Germline lookup yields CDR1 SGDLS and CDR2 YYNGEE. The CDR3 totals 18 residues. The CDR3, as DNA: TGTGCCAGCAGCGTCAGGGGACTAGCGGGAGGCGGGACAGATACGCAGTATTTT. This gives the protein CASSVRGLAGGGTDTQYF.

This chain connects TRBV12-3 or TRBV12-4 to TRBJ1-1; D is ambiguous. The V and J ends lost 1 base and 0 bases respectively, with 6 bases between them. CDR3 length: 14 residues. CDR3 amino acids: CASSLDQVNTEAFF. For the CDR3, the DNA is TGTGCCAGCAGTTTAGACCAAGTGAACACTGAAGCTTTCTTT.

This clonotype has a handful of counts. V and J are TRBV7-3 and TRBJ2-7; 10 nucleotides align to TRBD1. This CDR3 spans 15 amino acids. Germline V lookup: CDR1 SGHTA, CDR2 FQGTGA. The J segment lost 5 bases and the V segment lost 5 bases, leaving 9 bases of the junction unmatched. CDR3 nucleotide sequence: TGTGCCAGCAGCCCCCCGGGGACAGGGGTCCACGAGCAGTACTTC. Translating gives CASSPPGTGVHEQYF.

The J gene is TRBJ2-1, the V gene TRBV18; no clear D. There are 12 residues in the CDR3. Germline V lookup: CDR1 KGHSH, CDR2 LQKENI. With 6 bases removed from V and 5 bases from J, the gap between germline ends came to 8 bases. CDR3 loop: CASSRAHNEQFF. The DNA of the CDR3 is TGTGCCAGCTCGCGCGCCCACAATGAGCAGTTCTTC.

This chain links TRBV5-1 with TRBJ2-1, with D possibly TRBD1 on 6 matching bases. V lost 4 bases to trimming and J lost 0 bases, with 11 bases between them. Per the germline V gene, CDR1 is SGHRS and CDR2 is YFSETQ. This CDR3 contains 15 residues. In nucleotides, the CDR3 is TGCGCCAGCAGCGGAGGACAGAGCTCCTACAATGAGCAGTTCTTC. Its translation is CASSGGQSSYNEQFF.

The sample holds a few counts of this clonotype. The V gene is TRBV7-2, the J gene TRBJ2-5; no definite D call. CDR1 and CDR2 from the germline V gene are SGHTA and FQGNSA. Between the trimmed V and J ends, which lost 5 bases and 3 bases, there was a span of 22 bases. CDR3 length equals 17 residues. The CDR3 here is CASSQGAGRTAKETQYF. CDR3 coding DNA: TGTGCCAGCAGCCAAGGCGCCGGCCGGACGGCTAAAGAGACCCAGTACTTC.

This clonotype was counted between two and nine times. The chain joins TRBV20-1 to TRBJ2-7; D tentatively reads TRBD1 or TRBD2 (5 bases each). Trimming pared 6 bases from V and 2 bases from J, leaving 11 bases between. There are 12 residues in the CDR3. From germline, CDR1 is DFQATT and CDR2 SNEGSKA (reference sequence). The CDR3 reads CSALGPTYEQYF. DNA for the CDR3: TGCAGTGCCTTGGGACCTACCTACGAGCAGTACTTC.

The rearrangement joins TRBV20-1 to TRBJ1-5, with D possibly being TRBD1 (5 bases). V lost 6 bases and J lost 0, with 9 bases in between. The CDR3 length is 13 residues. Germline V lookup: CDR1 DFQATT, CDR2 SNEGSKA (reference sequence). CDR3 coding DNA: TGCAGTGCGACCAGGGATAGCAATCAGCCCCAGCATTTT. Residues: CSATRDSNQPQHF.

V usage is TRBV28 and J usage is TRBJ2-7; D perhaps matches TRBD1 (6 bases). This CDR3 region has 14 residues. The germline V and J ends were trimmed by 7 bases and 0 bases, with 13 bases remaining between them. CDR1 and CDR2 (germline): MDHEN, SYDVKM. In DNA form, the CDR3 reads TGTGCCAGCAACCGACAGGAAACCTCCTACGAGCAGTACTTC. This translates into CASNRQETSYEQYF.

The chain couples TRBV3-1 to TRBJ2-7, with TRBD2 matching over 12 bases. The germline CDR1 and CDR2 sequences are LGHDT and YNNKEL (reference sequence). J lost 4 bases, V lost 4 bases, and 8 bases had no gene match. The CDR3 extends over 16 amino acids. The CDR3 loop reads CASSLRTSGEIYEQYF. The CDR3 DNA sequence: TGTGCCAGCAGCCTGAGGACTAGCGGGGAAATTTACGAGCAGTACTTC.

The gene calls are TRBV20-1 and TRBJ2-1; 12 bases are shared with TRBD2. Germline V lookup: CDR1 DFQATT, CDR2 SNEGSKA (reference sequence). Trimming cost V 0 bases and J 7 bases; bases outside gene matches: 4. The CDR3 is 15 residues long. The CDR3 DNA sequence: TGCAGTGCTAGAGAGCTAGCGGGGGGGCATAATGAGCAGTTCTTC. Amino acid sequence: CSARELAGGHNEQFF.

The J gene is TRBJ2-7, the V gene TRBV20-1, with TRBD2 matching over 9 bases. CDR3 length: 16 amino acids. Germline lookup yields CDR1 DFQATT and CDR2 SNEGSKA (reference sequence). V gave up 6 bases and J gave up 4 bases; unmatched junction bases: 16. The DNA of the CDR3 is TGCAGTGCCGGGACTAGCTCTATATACGCCTTATACGAGCAGTACTTC. It is translated as CSAGTSSIYALYEQYF.

The J gene is TRBJ2-2, the V gene TRBV20-1; 8 bases are shared with TRBD2. V dropped 0 bases and J dropped 0; count of bases not matched to a gene: 9. This CDR3 has 18 amino acids. Germline V lookup: CDR1 DFQATT, CDR2 SNEGSKA (reference sequence). In DNA form, the CDR3 reads TGCAGTGCTAGAGATTGGACTAGCCCTATACCGAACACCGGGGAGCTGTTTTTT. Protein: CSARDWTSPIPNTGELFF.

The chain has TRBV24-1 and TRBJ2-5; 8 nucleotides agree with TRBD2. Germline V gene data show CDR1 as KGHDR and CDR2 as SFDVKD. The length of the CDR3 is 16 residues. After removal of 3 bases from V and 5 bases from J, the junction contained 10 bases not matched to a gene. CDR3 DNA: TGTGCCACCAGTGATCCCCCCGGCGGGGGGCAGGAGACCCAGTACTTC. It specifies CATSDPPGGGQETQYF.